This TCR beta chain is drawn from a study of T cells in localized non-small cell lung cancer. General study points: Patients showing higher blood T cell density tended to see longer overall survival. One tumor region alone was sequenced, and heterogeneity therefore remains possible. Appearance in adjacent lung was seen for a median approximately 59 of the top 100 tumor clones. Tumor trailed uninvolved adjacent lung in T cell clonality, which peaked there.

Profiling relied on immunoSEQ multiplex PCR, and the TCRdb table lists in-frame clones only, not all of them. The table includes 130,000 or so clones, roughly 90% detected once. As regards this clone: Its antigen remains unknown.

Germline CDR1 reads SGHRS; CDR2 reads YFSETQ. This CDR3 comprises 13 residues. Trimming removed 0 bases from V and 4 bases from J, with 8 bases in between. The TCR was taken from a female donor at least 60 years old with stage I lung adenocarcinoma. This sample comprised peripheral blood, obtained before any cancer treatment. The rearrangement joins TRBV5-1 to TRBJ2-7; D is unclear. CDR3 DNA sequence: TGCGCCAGCAGCTTGGCCGGACGGTACGAGCAGTACTTC. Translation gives CASSLAGRYEQYF.